Listed below are T cell receptor beta chains from one sample, sequenced in a study of CD8+ T cells in alopecia areata. Only in-frame clones appear in the TCRdb table, and some are missing; sequencing was by immunoSEQ multiplex PCR. The sample shows 150,000 to 200,000 clones, approximately 57% of them seen only once. The starting material was CD4+ T cells sorted from blood, obtained at week 24, from a patient treated with tofacitinib. These receptors were obtained from a human donor with alopecia areata. The CDR3 runs from the conserved cysteine through the conserved F or W. A D gene is named only where the DNA matches it firmly. Clone size is stated in some rows and not others, as once, few, many or a class when expanded.

CDR3 DNA,CDR3 protein,V gene,J gene,D gene,clone size
TGTGCCAGCAGACACAGCGGGCCCATGCCCTACGAGCAGTACTTC,CASRHSGPMPYEQYF,TRBV7-3,TRBJ2-7,-,-
TGTGCCATCAGTGCGACAGGCGGGGGGGCTCGTGAAGAGCAGTTCTTC,CAISATGGGAREEQFF,TRBV10-3,TRBJ2-1,TRBD2,-
TGTGCCAGCAGCTTCAAGCGTCGGACTAGCACAGATACGCAGTATTTT,CASSFKRRTSTDTQYF,TRBV5-6,TRBJ2-3,-,-
TGTGCCAGCAGCTCGAGACTAGTTCCAGATACGCAGTATTTT,CASSSRLVPDTQYF,TRBV9,TRBJ2-3,-,-
TGTGCCAGCAGCGTAGCCCAGCTAGACCTCTCTGGGGCCAACGTCCTGACTTTC,CASSVAQLDLSGANVLTF,TRBV9,TRBJ2-6,-,few
TGTGCCAGCTCGACAGACTACTCCTACGAGCAGTACTTC,CASSTDYSYEQYF,TRBV7-9,TRBJ2-7,-,-
TGTGCCAGCAGCTTAGGACAGGGATCCTTCTCCTACGAGCAGTACTTC,CASSLGQGSFSYEQYF,TRBV7-9,TRBJ2-7,TRBD1,-
TGTGCCAGCAGCGTTGGAGGGGATAAGTCACCCCTCCACTTT,CASSVGGDKSPLHF,TRBV9,TRBJ1-6,-,-
TGTGCCAGCAGCTTAGGTAGGATGGGCGAGCAGTACTTC,CASSLGRMGEQYF,TRBV11-3,TRBJ2-7,-,few
TGTGCCAGCAGCCTACAGGGTGGTACGCAGTATTTT,CASSLQGGTQYF,TRBV7-3,TRBJ2-3,-,few
TGTGCCAGCAGCTTAGTCGGGACTAGAATCATATCTACAGATACGCAGTATTTT,CASSLVGTRIISTDTQYF,TRBV7-2,TRBJ2-3,TRBD2,many
TGTGCCAGCAGCTTAATAGGTCCTCCGTCCACAGATACGCAGTATTTT,CASSLIGPPSTDTQYF,TRBV7-2,TRBJ2-3,-,-
TGTGCCAGCAGCGGGGTCGTGCGGACAGGGGGCAACTATGGCTACACCTTC,CASSGVVRTGGNYGYTF,TRBV9,TRBJ1-2,TRBD1,few
TGTGCCAGCAGCAAGGGACTAGCGGGGTCCGGTGGGGCCCAGTACTTC,CASSKGLAGSGGAQYF,TRBV5-6,TRBJ2-5,TRBD2,-
TGTGCCTGGAGTGGACTTCGGGGAACGCAGCATGGCTACACCTTC,CAWSGLRGTQHGYTF,TRBV30,TRBJ1-2,-,once
TGTGCCAGCAGCTCTCGGACAGGGTCATTCGCTGAAGCTTTCTTT,CASSSRTGSFAEAFF,TRBV7-8,TRBJ1-1,TRBD1,-
TGCAGCGTTGAAGAAGCGGGGGTTCGGAATGAGCAGTTCTTC,CSVEEAGVRNEQFF,TRBV29-1,TRBJ2-1,TRBD2,-
TGTGCCAGCAGAGACAGGCCGCCCGGCACTGAAGCTTTCTTT,CASRDRPPGTEAFF,TRBV25-1,TRBJ1-1,-,-
TGCGCCAGCAGCCAAGAGGTCAGGGGGCCCAACACTGAAGCTTTCTTT,CASSQEVRGPNTEAFF,TRBV4-1,TRBJ1-1,TRBD1,-
TGTGCCAGCAGTTACCTGGGACAGAATCAGCCCCAGCATTTT,CASSYLGQNQPQHF,TRBV6-5,TRBJ1-5,TRBD1,-
TGCAGTTCCTGGCGAGGGTCTGCAGCTTTCTTT,CSSWRGSAAFF,TRBV20-1,TRBJ1-1,-,-
TGTGCCAGCAGCTTATCAGGGTACCCCATTCAGTACTTC,CASSLSGYPIQYF,TRBV11-1,TRBJ2-4,-,-
TGCAGCGTTGCAGGGATCATGAACACTGAAGCTTTCTTT,CSVAGIMNTEAFF,TRBV29-1,TRBJ1-1,-,-
TGTGCCAGCAGCCAAGGGAACGGGCTCTATGGCTACACCTTC,CASSQGNGLYGYTF,TRBV4-2,TRBJ1-2,-,few
TGTGCCAGTAGTATAGGAGGGGGGGCCGGCGAGCAGTACTTC,CASSIGGGAGEQYF,TRBV19,TRBJ2-7,-,-
TGTGCCATCAGCAGGAACGCGGGGGGCGAGGAGACCCAGTACTTC,CAISRNAGGEETQYF,TRBV10-3,TRBJ2-5,TRBD2,-
TGTGCCAGCGGCGGAAGGGTGTTAAGGGACACTGAAGCTTTCTTT,CASGGRVLRDTEAFF,TRBV11-2,TRBJ1-1,-,once
TGCAGCGTTGAAATGGATTCGAATGAGCAGTTCTTC,CSVEMDSNEQFF,TRBV29-1,TRBJ2-1,-,few
TGTGCCAGCAGCTCGGGCCGAGAGGTCTCACCCCTCCACTTT,CASSSGREVSPLHF,TRBV11-2,TRBJ1-6,-,few
TGTGCCTCCAAGACTGGCCCTGGAAACACCATATATTTT,CASKTGPGNTIYF,TRBV30,TRBJ1-3,-,once
TGTGCCTGGAGCCGCCCCGGGACAGAAATCTCCTACGAGCAGTACTTC,CAWSRPGTEISYEQYF,TRBV30,TRBJ2-7,TRBD1,-
TGTGCCAGCAGCGTAGCTTTCAGCACAGATACGCAGTATTTT,CASSVAFSTDTQYF,TRBV9,TRBJ2-3,-,-
TGTGCCAGCACCCTAGGGGGGTCCCCCTACGAGCAGTACTTC,CASTLGGSPYEQYF,TRBV6-6,TRBJ2-7,-,-
TGCAGCGTTGGAGGATTGGGGGGTCAGCCCCAGCATTTT,CSVGGLGGQPQHF,TRBV29-1,TRBJ1-5,-,few
TGCGCCAGCAGCGCGGGACAGAGGAGCTCCTACAATGAGCAGTTCTTC,CASSAGQRSSYNEQFF,TRBV5-1,TRBJ2-1,-,-
TGCGCCAGCAGCCAAGTCAGGTCAGGGGTAAACAACTATGGCTACACCTTC,CASSQVRSGVNNYGYTF,TRBV4-3,TRBJ1-2,-,-
TGCGCCTACGGAAGGGGGTCCCAAGAGACCCAGTACTTC,CAYGRGSQETQYF,TRBV23-1,TRBJ2-5,-,once
TGCGCCAGCAGCCAATTGGGGTCAGCCAAAAACATTCAGTACTTC,CASSQLGSAKNIQYF,TRBV4-3,TRBJ2-4,-,-
TGTGCCTGGAGTTCGGGACAACGAGCTTTCTTT,CAWSSGQRAFF,TRBV30,TRBJ1-1,-,-
TGCAGCGTTAAGGACAGTGCCTACGAGCAGTACTTC,CSVKDSAYEQYF,TRBV29-1,TRBJ2-7,-,once
TGTGCCAGCAGTACCCCCAGGGGGGGAGGGAATTCACCCCTCCACTTT,CASSTPRGGGNSPLHF,TRBV6-6,TRBJ1-6,TRBD1,few
TGTGCCAGCAATAGGGGCATGGCTGGGGCCAACGTCCTGACTTTC,CASNRGMAGANVLTF,TRBV6-5,TRBJ2-6,-,-
TGTGCCAGCAGTCCCTACCGGGGACAGGTCGGGGGCTACACCTTC,CASSPYRGQVGGYTF,TRBV27,TRBJ1-2,TRBD1,few
TGCAGCGTTGAAGGAGAAAGGGGGCGGTCGGATACGCAGTATTTT,CSVEGERGRSDTQYF,TRBV29-1,TRBJ2-3,TRBD1,few
TGTGCCTGGGTCTCTAGGAGCTCCTACAATGAGCAGTTCTTC,CAWVSRSSYNEQFF,TRBV30,TRBJ2-1,-,few
TGCAGCGTTGAAGCAGGAAGAAGGACCGGGGAGCTGTTTTTT,CSVEAGRRTGELFF,TRBV29-1,TRBJ2-2,-,-
TGTGCCAGCAGCGTTAAGGGGGCCCCCAGCGCAGATACGCAGTATTTT,CASSVKGAPSADTQYF,TRBV9,TRBJ2-3,TRBD1,-
TGTGCCAGCAGTGCGAAGGCAACTAACACCGGGGAGCTGTTTTTT,CASSAKATNTGELFF,TRBV6-1,TRBJ2-2,-,-
TGTGCCTGGAGTGGTCCGGTGGGCAATGAGCAGTTCTTC,CAWSGPVGNEQFF,TRBV30,TRBJ2-1,-,few
TGTGCCAGCATCAGCAACTATGGCTACACCTTC,CASISNYGYTF,TRBV6-1,TRBJ1-2,-,-
TGCAGCGTTACAACCGGGGATTCACCCCTCCACTTT,CSVTTGDSPLHF,TRBV29-1,TRBJ1-6,-,-
TGTGCCAGCAGTGTCAATTCACCCCTCCACTTT,CASSVNSPLHF,TRBV28,TRBJ1-6,-,-
TGTGCCAGCAGTATGAGCGCAACTAATGAAAAACTGTTTTTT,CASSMSATNEKLFF,TRBV5-6,TRBJ1-4,-,-
TGTGCCAGCAGCTTAGAAGTTGGCCACTCCTACGAGCAGTACTTC,CASSLEVGHSYEQYF,TRBV7-2,TRBJ2-7,-,-